These 19 T cell receptor beta chains share one sample of origin, sequenced in a study of identical twins. TCRdb independently ran MiXCR on the 5' RACE reads; one entry per CDR3 protein. The table has fewer than 250,000 distinct CDR3 sequences, more than 6.5% seen once. This same sample was also part of a study on yellow fever vaccine responses in identical twins.

Source material: memory (CD45RO+) T cells sorted from blood. All receptors come from a woman aged 18 to 35 in good health.

The V call is TRBV23-1, the J call TRBJ2-4; TRBD1 might be the D (5 bases). TRBV23-1 is known as an ORF, though its function is uncertain. Trimming shortened V by 0 bases and J by 4 bases, and 34 bases separated the two germline ends. CDR3 length equals 23 residues. This chain's CDR3 is CASSQSGPLGPITRDPPKNIQYF. CDR3 in DNA: TGCGCCAGCAGTCAATCGGGGCCATTAGGGCCTATAACCCGTGACCCCCCAAAAAACATTCAGTACTTC.

This clonotype was detected only a few times. The rearrangement uses TRBV28 and TRBJ2-3; D remains ambiguous. This CDR3 contains 14 residues. From germline, CDR1 is MDHEN and CDR2 SYDVKM. The V gene lost 3 bases and the J gene lost 6 bases, with 13 bases spanning the gap. CDR3 loop: CASSFNKGVDTQYF. The CDR3 DNA is TGTGCCAGCAGTTTCAACAAGGGTGTGGATACGCAGTATTTT.

This clonotype showed up just a few times. The chain combines TRBV28 with TRBJ2-6; 7 positions agree with TRBD1. The junction had 6 bases not matched to a gene; V was cut back by 8 bases and J by 2 bases. Germline V gene sequence: CDR1 MDHEN, CDR2 SYDVKM. The CDR3 is made up of 15 amino acids. Here the CDR3 reads CASRDSSTGANVLTF. The DNA for the CDR3 is TGTGCCAGCCGGGACAGCAGTACTGGGGCCAACGTCCTGACTTTC.

This clonotype was counted between two and nine times. The rearrangement joins TRBV20-1 to TRBJ2-2; unclear D gene. V was shortened by 3 bases and J by 1 base, with 6 bases between the two germline ends. The CDR3 runs 13 residues. CDR1 is DFQATT, CDR2 SNEGSKA, per germline (reference sequence). The CDR3 DNA sequence: TGCAGTGCTAGCAACGGGAACACCGGGGAGCTGTTTTTT. Translation: CSASNGNTGELFF.

The chain has TRBV29-1 and TRBJ1-1, with D tentatively TRBD1 (6 bases). From germline, CDR1 is SQVTM and CDR2 ANQGSEA. This CDR3 is 15 amino acids long. V dropped 4 bases and J dropped 4 bases, with 19 bases sitting between them. The chain's CDR3 is CSVAGGGSPGTEAFF. The DNA for the CDR3 is TGCAGCGTTGCCGGGGGCGGATCGCCGGGCACTGAAGCTTTCTTT.

This clonotype was seen at least ten times. The chain links TRBV5-5 to TRBJ2-2; unclear D gene. V lost 1 base, J lost 0 bases, and 7 bases lay in between. In germline, CDR1 is SGHKS, CDR2 YYEKEE (reference sequence). The CDR3 runs to 15 residues. CDR3 sequence reads: CASSLMVSNTGELFF. CDR3 nucleotide sequence: TGTGCCAGCAGCTTGATGGTATCGAACACCGGGGAGCTGTTTTTT. Combining the CDR3 with reference TRBV5-5 and TRBJ2-2 gives the whole variable domain DAGVTQSPTHLIKTRGQQVTLRCSPISGHKSVSWYQQVLGQGPQFIFQYYEKEERGRGNFPDRFSARQFPNYSSELNVNALLLGDSALYLCASSLMVSNTGELFFGEGSRLTVL.

Many counts were recorded for this clonotype. The J gene is TRBJ2-1, the V gene TRBV5-6, with TRBD2 identical over 7 bases. In germline, CDR1 is SGHDT, CDR2 YYEEEE. CDR3 length: 16 amino acids. J was trimmed by 3 bases and V by 2 bases; bases with no gene match: 8. The CDR3 DNA sequence: TGTGCCAGCAGCTTTGGACTAGGGAATGACTACAATGAGCAGTTCTTC. The encoded protein is CASSFGLGNDYNEQFF.

This clonotype was seen a few times. The rearrangement links TRBV11-1 to TRBJ2-3; D is possibly TRBD2 (5 bases). The CDR3 contains 18 residues. Trimming shortened V by 0 bases and J by 8 bases, and 24 bases separated the two germline ends. Germline-derived CDR1 and CDR2 are SGHAT and FQDESV (reference sequence). DNA for the CDR3: TGTGCCAGCAGCTTAGCGACCGGGATGCAGAACGCCTTGGGTACGCAGTATTTT. Protein sequence: CASSLATGMQNALGTQYF.

The V gene is TRBV15, the J gene TRBJ1-6; D gene ambiguous. Germline loops: CDR1 LNHNV, CDR2 YYDKDF (reference sequence). The V end was cut by 2 bases, the J end by 0 bases, with 14 bases between. There are 18 residues in the CDR3. This CDR3 is CATSRKPQRSSYNSPLHF. In DNA form, the CDR3 reads TGTGCCACCAGCAGAAAACCACAGCGAAGCTCCTATAATTCACCCCTCCACTTT.

Concerning this clonotype: A much larger clone differs by one base, so this may be a read error. The rearrangement joins TRBV29-1 to TRBJ2-1; no firm D call. Germline-derived CDR1 and CDR2 are SQVTM and ANQGSEA. Trimming took off 5 bases at V and 13 bases at J, with 12 bases between the two ends. The CDR3 is 10 residues long. Here the CDR3 DNA reads TGCAGCGTTTGGATCAGTGATCAGTTCTTC. Translation gives CSVWISDQFF.

The sample holds a few counts of this clonotype. This chain uses TRBV3-1 with TRBJ1-1, with D possibly matching TRBD1 (5 bases). CDR3 length: 12 residues. V shed 0 bases and J shed 10 bases, with 9 bases lying between them. Germline V CDR1 and CDR2: LGHDT, YNNKEL (reference sequence). The CDR3 sequence is CASSQEGRGAFF. The CDR3 DNA sequence: TGTGCCAGCAGCCAAGAGGGTAGGGGAGCTTTCTTT. Based on the CDR3 plus reference TRBV3-1 and TRBJ1-1, the full variable domain is DTAVSQTPKYLVTQMGNDKSIKCEQNLGHDTMYWYKQDSKKFLKIMFSYNNKELIINETVPNRFSPKSPDKAHLNLHINSLELGDSAVYFCASSQEGRGAFFGQGTRLTVV.

This clonotype was picked up many times. This chain connects TRBV5-1 to TRBJ1-3; 7 nucleotides line up with TRBD1. Germline loops: CDR1 SGHRS, CDR2 YFSETQ. The junction had 7 bases not matched to a gene; V was cut back by 3 bases and J by 1 base. This CDR3 is built from 16 residues. The CDR3 region has the DNA TGCGCCAGCAGCTCCAGTCCGACAGGGTCTGGAAACACCATATATTTT. Amino acids: CASSSSPTGSGNTIYF.

This clonotype was seen at least ten times. This CDR3 is CASSSIGNEQYF. The CDR3 DNA sequence: TGTGCCAGCAGTTCGATAGGTAACGAGCAGTACTTC. The chain combines TRBV6-2 or TRBV6-3 with TRBJ2-7, with D hard to call. CDR3 length: 12 residues. The V gene's germline CDR1 is MNHEY and CDR2 SVGEGT. Trimming stripped 4 bases from V and 5 bases from J, with 9 bases between.

In this sample, this clonotype turned up many times. The chain combines TRBV7-2 with TRBJ1-2, with D maybe TRBD1 (5 bases). CDR1 SGHTA and CDR2 FQGNSA come from the germline V gene. V was cut by 5 bases and J by 4 bases, with 11 bases left in between. The CDR3 contains 13 residues. The CDR3 sequence: CASSLTESYGYTF. In DNA form, the CDR3 reads TGTGCCAGCAGCCTGACAGAATCCTATGGCTACACCTTC.

This clonotype was recorded at least ten times. The chain combines TRBV5-1 with TRBJ2-5; D is undetermined. Trimming pared 2 bases from V and 6 bases from J, leaving 14 bases between. The CDR3 spans 14 residues. The germline V gene encodes CDR1 SGHRS and CDR2 YFSETQ. The DNA for the CDR3 is TGCGCCAGCAGCTTTGGACCCCGCCAGCAGACCCAGTACTTC. Translated, it gives CASSFGPRQQTQYF. The whole variable domain, remainder taken from reference TRBV5-1 and TRBJ2-5, is KAGVTQTPRYLIKTRGQQVTLSCSPISGHRSVSWYQQTPGQGLQFLFEYFSETQRNKGNFPGRFSGRQFSNSRSEMNVSTLELGDSALYLCASSFGPRQQTQYFGPGTRLLVL.

This chain joins TRBV5-1 and TRBJ2-1; D unresolved. Germline CDR1 and CDR2: SGHRS and YFSETQ. The CDR3 has 14 residues. V dropped 1 base and J dropped 7 bases, with 12 bases sitting between them. The CDR3 coding sequence is TGCGCCAGCAGCTTGCCCCAACCTAGTAATGAGCAGTTCTTC. The encoded protein is CASSLPQPSNEQFF.

This clonotype was found a few times. The CDR3 DNA reads TGCAGTGCTAGAGACCCCAGGGGCCTGGGTGGCTACACCTTC. Translated, it gives CSARDPRGLGGYTF. V is TRBV20-1 and J is TRBJ1-2; D is possibly TRBD1 (6 bases). This CDR3 has 14 residues. Between the trimmed V and J ends, which lost 0 bases and 7 bases, there was a span of 15 bases. Germline CDR1 is DFQATT and CDR2 is SNEGSKA (reference sequence).

Comments on this clonotype: A read error may account for a junction end that differs from germline. The chain links TRBV3-1 to TRBJ2-6; a possible D gene is TRBD1 (5 bases). Germline lookup yields CDR1 LGHDT and CDR2 YNNKEL (reference sequence). The CDR3 has 17 residues. CDR3: CACSQEDTSSGANVLTF. The DNA for the CDR3 is TGTGCCTGCAGCCAAGAGGACACCAGCTCTGGGGCCAACGTCCTGACTTTC.

The gene calls are TRBV28 and TRBJ2-3; D may be TRBD1 (6 bases). V was clipped by 5 bases and J by 8 bases, with 17 bases between them. Germline loops: CDR1 MDHEN, CDR2 SYDVKM. The CDR3 spans 14 residues. The CDR3 here is CASSPQNDRPTQYF. DNA for the CDR3: TGTGCCAGCAGTCCTCAAAACGACAGGCCTACGCAGTATTTT.